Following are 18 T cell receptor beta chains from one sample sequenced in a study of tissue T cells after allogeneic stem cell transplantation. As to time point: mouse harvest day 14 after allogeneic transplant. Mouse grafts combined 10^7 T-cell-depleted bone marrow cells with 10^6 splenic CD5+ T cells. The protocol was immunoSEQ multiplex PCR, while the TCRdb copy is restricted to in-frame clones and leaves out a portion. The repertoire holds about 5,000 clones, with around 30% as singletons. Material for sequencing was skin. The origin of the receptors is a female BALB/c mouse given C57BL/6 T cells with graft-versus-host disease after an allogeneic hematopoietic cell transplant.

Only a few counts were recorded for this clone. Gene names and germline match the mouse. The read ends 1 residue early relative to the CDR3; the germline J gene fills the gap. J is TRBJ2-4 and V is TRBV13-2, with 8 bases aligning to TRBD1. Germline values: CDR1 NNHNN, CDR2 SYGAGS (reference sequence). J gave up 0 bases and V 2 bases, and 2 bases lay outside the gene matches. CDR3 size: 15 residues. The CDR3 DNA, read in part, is TGTGCCAGCGGTGACAGGGGGCGAAGTCAAAACACCTTGTAC. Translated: CASGDRGRSQNTLY. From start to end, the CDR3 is CASGDRGRSQNTLYF.

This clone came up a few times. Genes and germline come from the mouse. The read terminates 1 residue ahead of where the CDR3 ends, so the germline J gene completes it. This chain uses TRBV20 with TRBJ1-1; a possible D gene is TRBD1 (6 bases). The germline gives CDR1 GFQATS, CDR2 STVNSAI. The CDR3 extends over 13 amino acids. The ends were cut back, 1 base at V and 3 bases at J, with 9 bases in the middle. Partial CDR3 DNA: TGTGGTGCTAGGGTGGGACATCACACAGAAGTCTTC. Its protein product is CGARVGHHTEVF. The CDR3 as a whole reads CGARVGHHTEVFF. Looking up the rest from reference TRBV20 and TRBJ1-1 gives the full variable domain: GALVYQYPRRTICKSGTSMRMECQAVGFQATSVAWYRQSPQKTFELIALSTVNSAIKYEQNFTQEKFPISHPNLSFSSMTVLNAYLEDRGLYLCGARVGHHTEVFFGKGTRLTVV.

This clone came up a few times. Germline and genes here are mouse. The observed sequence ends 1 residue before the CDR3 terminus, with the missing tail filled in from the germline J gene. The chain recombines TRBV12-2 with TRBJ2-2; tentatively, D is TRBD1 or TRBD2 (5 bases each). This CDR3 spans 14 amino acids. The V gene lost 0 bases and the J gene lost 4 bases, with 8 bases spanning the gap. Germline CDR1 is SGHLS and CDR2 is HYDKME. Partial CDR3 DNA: TGTGCCAGCTCTCTCAGGGACGGCACCGGGCAGCTCTAC. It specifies CASSLRDGTGQLY. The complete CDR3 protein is CASSLRDGTGQLYF. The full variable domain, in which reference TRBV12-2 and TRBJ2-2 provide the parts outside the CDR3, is NSGVVQSPRYIIKGKGERSILKCIPISGHLSVAWYQQTQGQELKFFIQHYDKMERDKGNLPSRFSVQQFDDYHSEMNMSALELEDSAVYFCASSLRDGTGQLYFGEGSKLTVL.

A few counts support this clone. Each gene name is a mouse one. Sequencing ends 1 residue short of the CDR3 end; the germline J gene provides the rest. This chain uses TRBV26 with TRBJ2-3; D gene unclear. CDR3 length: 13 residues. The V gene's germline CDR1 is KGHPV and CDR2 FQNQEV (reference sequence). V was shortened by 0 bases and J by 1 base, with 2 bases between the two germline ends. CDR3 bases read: TGTGCCAGCAGTCTGTCGGGTGCAGAAACGCTGTAT. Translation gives CASSLSGAETLY. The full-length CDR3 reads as CASSLSGAETLYF.

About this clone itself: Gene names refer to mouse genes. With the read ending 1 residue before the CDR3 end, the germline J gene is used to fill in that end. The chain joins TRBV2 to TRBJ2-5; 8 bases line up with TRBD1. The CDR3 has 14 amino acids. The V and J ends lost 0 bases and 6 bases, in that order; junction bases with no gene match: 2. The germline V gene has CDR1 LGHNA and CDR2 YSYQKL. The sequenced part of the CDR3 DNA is TGTGCCAGCAGCCAAGACAGGGGGCAGGACACCCAGTAC. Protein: CASSQDRGQDTQY. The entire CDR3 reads CASSQDRGQDTQYF.

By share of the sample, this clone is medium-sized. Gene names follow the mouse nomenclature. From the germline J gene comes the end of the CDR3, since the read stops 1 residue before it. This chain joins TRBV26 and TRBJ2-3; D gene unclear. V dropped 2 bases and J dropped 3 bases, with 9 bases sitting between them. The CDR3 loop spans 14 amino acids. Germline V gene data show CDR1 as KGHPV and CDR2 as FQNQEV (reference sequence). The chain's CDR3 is CASSLGSGAETLYF. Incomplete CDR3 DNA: TGTGCCAGCAGTCTGGGGTCGGGGGCAGAAACGCTGTAT.

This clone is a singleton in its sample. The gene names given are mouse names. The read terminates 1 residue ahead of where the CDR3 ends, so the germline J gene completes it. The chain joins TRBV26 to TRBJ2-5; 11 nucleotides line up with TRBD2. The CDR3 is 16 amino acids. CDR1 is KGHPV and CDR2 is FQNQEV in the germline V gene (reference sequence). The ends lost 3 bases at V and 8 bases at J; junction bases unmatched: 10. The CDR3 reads CASSLPRDWGRGTQYF. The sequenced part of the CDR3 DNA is TGTGCCAGCAGTCTCCCCCGGGACTGGGGGAGAGGCACCCAGTAC. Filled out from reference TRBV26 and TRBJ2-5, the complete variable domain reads NSKVIQTPRYLVKGQGQKAKMRCIPEKGHPVVFWYQQNKNNEFKFLINFQNQEVLQQIDMTEKRFSAECPSNSPCSLEIQSSEAGDSALYLCASSLPRDWGRGTQYFGPGTRLLVL.

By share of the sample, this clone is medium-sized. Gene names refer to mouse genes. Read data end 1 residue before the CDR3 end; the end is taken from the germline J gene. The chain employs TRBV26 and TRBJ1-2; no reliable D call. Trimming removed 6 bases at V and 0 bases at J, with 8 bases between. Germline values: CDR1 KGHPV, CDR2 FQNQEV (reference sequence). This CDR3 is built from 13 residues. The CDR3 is CASSPIANSDYTF. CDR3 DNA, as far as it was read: TGTGCCAGCAGCCCCATTGCAAACTCCGACTACACC.

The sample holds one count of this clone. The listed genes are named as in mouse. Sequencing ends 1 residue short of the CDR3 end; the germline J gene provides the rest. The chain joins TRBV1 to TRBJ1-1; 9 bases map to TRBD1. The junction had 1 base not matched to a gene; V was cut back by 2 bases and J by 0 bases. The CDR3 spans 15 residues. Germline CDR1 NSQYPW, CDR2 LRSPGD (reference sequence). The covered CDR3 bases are TGCACCTGCAGTGCAAGGGACAGGGCAAACACAGAAGTCTTC. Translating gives CTCSARDRANTEVF. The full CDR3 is CTCSARDRANTEVFF. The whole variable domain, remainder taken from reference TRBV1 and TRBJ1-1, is VTLLEQNPRWRLVPRGQAVNLRCILKNSQYPWMSWYQQDLQKQLQWLFTLRSPGDKEVKSLPGADYLATRVTDTELRLQVANMSQGRTLYCTCSARDRANTEVFFGKGTRLTVV.

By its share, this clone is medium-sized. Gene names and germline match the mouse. CDR3 amino acids: CASSLWAETLYF. CDR3 DNA (partial): TGTGCCAGCAGTCTGTGGGCAGAAACGCTGTAT. This chain joins TRBV26 and TRBJ2-3; D is unclear. Read sequence stops 1 residue before the CDR3 end, and the germline J gene provides the missing end. From germline, CDR1 is KGHPV and CDR2 FQNQEV (reference sequence). V was trimmed by 1 base and J by 3 bases, leaving 2 bases between them. This CDR3 spans 12 amino acids.

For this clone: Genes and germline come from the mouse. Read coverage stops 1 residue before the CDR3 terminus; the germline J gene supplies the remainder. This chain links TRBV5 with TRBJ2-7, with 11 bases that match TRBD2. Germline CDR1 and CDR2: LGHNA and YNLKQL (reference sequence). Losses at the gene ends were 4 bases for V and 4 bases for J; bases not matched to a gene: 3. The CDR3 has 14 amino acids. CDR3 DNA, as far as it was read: TGTGCCAGCAGCCCCCGGGACTGGGGGTATGAACAGTAC. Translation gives CASSPRDWGYEQY. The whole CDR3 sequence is CASSPRDWGYEQYF.

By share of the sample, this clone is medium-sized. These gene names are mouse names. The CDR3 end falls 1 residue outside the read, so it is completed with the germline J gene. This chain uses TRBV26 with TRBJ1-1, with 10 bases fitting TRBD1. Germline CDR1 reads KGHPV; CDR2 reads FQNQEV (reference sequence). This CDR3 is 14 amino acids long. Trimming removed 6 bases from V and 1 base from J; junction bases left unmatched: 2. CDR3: CASRRTGGNTEVFF. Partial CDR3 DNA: TGTGCCAGCAGGCGGACAGGGGGAAACACAGAAGTCTTC.

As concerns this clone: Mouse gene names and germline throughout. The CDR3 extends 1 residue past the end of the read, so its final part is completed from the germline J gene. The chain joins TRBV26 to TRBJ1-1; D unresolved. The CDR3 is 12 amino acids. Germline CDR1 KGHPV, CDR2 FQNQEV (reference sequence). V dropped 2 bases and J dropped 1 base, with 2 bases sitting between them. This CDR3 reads CASSLRNTEVFF. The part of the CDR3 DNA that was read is TGTGCCAGCAGTCTGAGAAACACAGAAGTCTTC.

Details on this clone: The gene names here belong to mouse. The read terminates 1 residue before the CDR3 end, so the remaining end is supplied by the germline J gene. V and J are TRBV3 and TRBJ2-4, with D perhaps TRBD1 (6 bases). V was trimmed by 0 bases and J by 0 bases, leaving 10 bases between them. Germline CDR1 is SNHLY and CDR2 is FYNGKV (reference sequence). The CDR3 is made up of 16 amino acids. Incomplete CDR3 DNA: TGTGCCAGCAGCTTAGCCAGGGGAAGGAGTCAAAACACCTTGTAC. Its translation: CASSLARGRSQNTLY. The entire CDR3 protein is CASSLARGRSQNTLYF.

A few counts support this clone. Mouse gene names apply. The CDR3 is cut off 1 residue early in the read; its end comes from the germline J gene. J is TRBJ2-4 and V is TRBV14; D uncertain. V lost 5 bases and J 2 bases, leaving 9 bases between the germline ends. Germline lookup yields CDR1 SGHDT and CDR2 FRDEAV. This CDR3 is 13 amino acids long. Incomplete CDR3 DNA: TGTGCCAGCAGGTACCGCCTTCAAAACACCTTGTAC. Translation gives CASRYRLQNTLY. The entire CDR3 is CASRYRLQNTLYF. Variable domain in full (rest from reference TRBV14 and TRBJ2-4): EAGVTQSPRYAVLQEGQAVSFWCDPISGHDTLYWYQQPRDQGPQLLVYFRDEAVIDNSQLPSDRFSAVRPKGTNSTLKIQSAKQGDTATYLCASRYRLQNTLYFGAGTRLSVL.

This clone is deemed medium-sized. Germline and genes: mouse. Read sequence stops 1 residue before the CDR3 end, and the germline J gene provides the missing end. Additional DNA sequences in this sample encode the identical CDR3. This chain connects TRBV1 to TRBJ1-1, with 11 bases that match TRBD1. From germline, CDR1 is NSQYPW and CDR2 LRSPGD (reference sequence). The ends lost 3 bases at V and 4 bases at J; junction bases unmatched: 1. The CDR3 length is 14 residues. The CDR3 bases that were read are TGCACCTGCAGTGCCGGGACAGGGGGCACAGAAGTCTTC. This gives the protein CTCSAGTGGTEVF. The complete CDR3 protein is CTCSAGTGGTEVFF.

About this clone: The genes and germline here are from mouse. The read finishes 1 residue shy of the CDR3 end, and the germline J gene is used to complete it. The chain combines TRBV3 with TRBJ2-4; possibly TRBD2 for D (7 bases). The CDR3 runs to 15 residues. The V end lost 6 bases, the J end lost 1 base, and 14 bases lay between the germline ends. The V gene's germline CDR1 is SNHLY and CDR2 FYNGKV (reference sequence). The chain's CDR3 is CASSGGRRGQNTLYF. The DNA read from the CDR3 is TGTGCCAGCAGTGGGGGGCGCCGGGGTCAAAACACCTTGTAC.

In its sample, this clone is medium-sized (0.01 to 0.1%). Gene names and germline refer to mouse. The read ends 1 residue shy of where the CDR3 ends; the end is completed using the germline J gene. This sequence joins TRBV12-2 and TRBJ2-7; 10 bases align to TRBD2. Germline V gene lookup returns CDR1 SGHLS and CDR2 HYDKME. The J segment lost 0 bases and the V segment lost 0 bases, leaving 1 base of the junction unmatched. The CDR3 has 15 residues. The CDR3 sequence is CASSLGTGDSYEQYF. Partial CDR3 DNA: TGTGCCAGCTCTCTCGGGACTGGGGACTCCTATGAACAGTAC.